The 18 T cell receptor beta chains below were found in one sample sequenced in a study of human T cells and chemical hapten exposure (TCRdb year 2021). The label giving this sample's time point can be read as: pre-sensitization, week 0. The treatment or condition label on this specimen signifies: therapeutic diphenylcyclopropenone sensitization with weekly scalp DPC. The method was RACE. TCRdb lists the instrument as NextSeq 500. TCRdb cleaned the public reads at Q25 with fastp, built clones with MiXCR and kept in-frame beta chains. Every CDR3 protein is listed once, alongside the most common genes and DNA of its rows. Counted in this sample were tens of thousands of distinct CDR3 sequences; around a tenth of them appeared once. The top ten clones comprise 14% of the sample. The sequenced sample was whole blood, obtained in connection with sensitization to the hapten diphenylcyclopropenone (DPC). Every receptor here comes from a woman between 40 and 50 years old with alopecia areata. Some clones in this sample may be carry-over from other donors' samples.

This chain joins TRBV12-3 or TRBV12-4 and TRBJ1-5; 9 bases map to TRBD1. V lost 5 bases to trimming and J lost 7 bases; unmatched junction nucleotides: 6. The CDR3 is made up of 14 amino acids. The CDR3: CASSAQGAGQPQHF. For the CDR3, the DNA is TGTGCCAGCAGTGCACAGGGGGCAGGCCAGCCCCAGCATTTT.

This clonotype has just one count. In nucleotides, the CDR3 is TGTGCCAGCAGCCCAAGGGACCGCCAGGACAACTATGGCTACACCTTC. Residues: CASSPRDRQDNYGYTF. The chain couples TRBV6-2 or TRBV6-3 to TRBJ1-2, with TRBD1 as a possible D gene (5 bases). Germline V gene lookup returns CDR1 MNHEY and CDR2 SVGEGT. CDR3 size: 16 residues. V dropped 6 bases and J dropped 2 bases, with 19 bases sitting between them.

This clonotype appeared many times. The CDR3 DNA follows: TGTGCCAGCAGCCAGGTCTCCTTTATGAACACTGAAGCTTTCTTT. This gives the protein CASSQVSFMNTEAFF. V and J are TRBV14 and TRBJ1-1; no reliable D call. The V gene's germline CDR1 is SGHDN and CDR2 FVKESK. V lost 3 bases, J lost 0 bases, and 11 bases lay in between. The CDR3 is made up of 15 amino acids.

At least ten counts were recorded for this clonotype. V is TRBV4-1 and J is TRBJ2-5; possibly TRBD2 for D (6 bases). This CDR3 region has 19 residues. The V end lost 0 bases, the J end lost 2 bases, and 22 bases lay between the germline ends. CDR1 is MGHRA and CDR2 is YSYEKL in the germline V gene. CDR3 in amino acids: CASSQEMSTWEDRQETQYF. CDR3 nucleotides: TGCGCCAGCAGCCAAGAGATGTCGACCTGGGAGGATAGACAAGAGACCCAGTACTTC.

At least ten counts were recorded for this clonotype. The rearrangement links TRBV6-2 or TRBV6-3 to TRBJ1-1; D unresolved. Germline loops: CDR1 MNHEY, CDR2 SVGEGT. The CDR3 runs 11 residues. Deletions cut 4 bases from V and 5 bases from J, with 5 bases between. The CDR3: CASSSGTEAFF. DNA of the CDR3: TGTGCCAGCAGTTCTGGGACTGAAGCTTTCTTT.

This clonotype was observed at least ten times. The V call is TRBV20-1, the J call TRBJ2-3; 13 bases are a match to TRBD2. The length of the CDR3 is 15 residues. Germline CDR1 is DFQATT and CDR2 is SNEGSKA (reference sequence). V dropped 6 bases and J dropped 9; count of bases not matched to a gene: 12. For the CDR3, the DNA is TGCAGTGCCATCCCGACTAGCGGGGGGCCTCCAACGCAGTATTTT. Protein: CSAIPTSGGPPTQYF.

This clonotype has a handful of counts. A read error is possible here, since a much larger clone lies one base away. This rearrangement joins TRBV28 to TRBJ1-5; 10 bases fit TRBD1. The CDR3 runs 16 residues. Germline CDR1 and CDR2: MDHEN and SYDVKM. The CDR3 loop is CASSSDDRGLNRPQHF. For the CDR3, the DNA is TGTGCCAGCAGTTCAGACGACAGGGGGCTAAATCGGCCCCAGCATTTT.

This clonotype was seen repeatedly, ten times or more. The genes are TRBV12-3 or TRBV12-4 and TRBJ2-1; 7 nucleotides line up with TRBD1. The CDR3 runs to 15 residues. The V segment lost 5 bases and the J segment 10 bases; nucleotides outside the gene matches: 14. Written as DNA, the CDR3 is TGTGCCAGCAGTCTGCCGGGACAGTGGGCGAACGAGCAGTTCTTC. Translation gives CASSLPGQWANEQFF.

This clonotype has at least ten counts. J is TRBJ1-5 and V is TRBV6-1; D remains ambiguous. The ends were cut back, 5 bases at V and 1 base at J, with 6 bases in the middle. The germline CDR1 and CDR2 sequences are MNHNS and SASEGT. This CDR3 contains 13 residues. The CDR3 DNA is TGTGCCAGCAGTCTATTCAGCAATCAGCCCCAGCATTTT. Protein product: CASSLFSNQPQHF.

Concerning this clonotype: An end of the junction does not agree with germline; a read error may underlie this. The V call is TRBV11-2, the J call TRBJ2-1; 7 positions match TRBD2. The length of the CDR3 is 13 residues. Germline lookup yields CDR1 SGHAT and CDR2 FQNNGV. The CDR3 nucleotides read TGTGCCAGCAGCCCCAGGGACTACCATGAGCAGTTCTTC. It encodes CASSPRDYHEQFF. Supplemented by reference TRBV11-2 and TRBJ2-1, the full variable domain reads EAGVAQSPRYKIIEKRQSVAFWCNPISGHATLYWYQQILGQGPKLLIQFQNNGVVDDSQLPKDRFSAERLKGVDSTLKIQPAKLEDSAVYLCASSPRDYHEQFFGPGTRLTVL.

The rearrangement joins TRBV4-1 to TRBJ2-5; TRBD2 is a possible D gene (6 bases). V gave up 4 bases and J gave up 5 bases, with 11 bases separating them. The CDR3 is made up of 13 amino acids. The V gene's germline CDR1 is MGHRA and CDR2 YSYEKL. The CDR3 DNA sequence: TGCGCCAGCAGCCGCCCCGGAGGGGAGACCCAGTACTTC. This sequence encodes CASSRPGGETQYF.

The table lists this clonotype with many counts. The chain has TRBV6-2 or TRBV6-3 and TRBJ1-1, with 9 bases matching TRBD1. The CDR3 extends over 16 amino acids. Trimming cost V 3 bases and J 6 bases; bases outside gene matches: 11. Germline V gene lookup returns CDR1 MNHEY and CDR2 SVGEGT. The CDR3 sequence is CASSYSPPGQGSEAFF. The CDR3 region has the DNA TGTGCCAGCAGTTATTCCCCGCCGGGACAGGGATCTGAAGCTTTCTTT.

This clonotype was seen ten or more times. The rearrangement links TRBV2 to TRBJ1-2; D uncertain. The CDR3 spans 13 residues. V was clipped by 8 bases and J by 0 bases, with 10 bases between them. Germline V lookup: CDR1 SNHLY, CDR2 FYNNEI. CDR3: CASPPGANYGYTF. The CDR3 nucleotides read TGTGCCAGCCCTCCGGGTGCTAACTATGGCTACACCTTC.

There are many counts of this clonotype. This chain links TRBV20-1 with TRBJ1-5; D perhaps matches TRBD1 (5 bases). Trimming removed 6 bases from V and 3 bases from J, with 21 bases in between. The CDR3 covers 16 residues. Germline V CDR1 and CDR2: DFQATT, SNEGSKA (reference sequence). The CDR3 DNA is TGCAGTGCCATTGGCCCGAACAGGATGACCAATCAGCCCCAGCATTTT. Protein: CSAIGPNRMTNQPQHF.

A remark on this clonotype: An end of the junction differs from the germline gene, which may be a read error. The chain is built from TRBV6-1 and TRBJ2-5, with D tentatively TRBD1 (6 bases). This CDR3 is built from 13 residues. Germline lookup yields CDR1 MNHNS and CDR2 SASEGT. This CDR3 reads CASRNSHRETRYF. CDR3 sequence (DNA): TGTGCCAGCAGGAACTCACACAGGGAGACCCGGTACTTC.

The rearrangement joins TRBV18 to TRBJ2-3; D remains unclear. Germline loops: CDR1 KGHSH, CDR2 LQKENI. Trimming stripped 3 bases from V and 1 base from J, with 11 bases between. This CDR3 is 15 amino acids long. The CDR3 loop reads CASSPTRSGTDTQYF. CDR3 nucleotides: TGTGCCAGCTCACCCACTCGGAGCGGCACAGATACGCAGTATTTT. Using reference TRBV18 and TRBJ2-3 for the parts outside the CDR3, the full variable domain is NAGVMQNPRHLVRRRGQEARLRCSPMKGHSHVYWYRQLPEEGLKFMVYLQKENIIDESGMPKERFSAEFPKEGPSILRIQQVVRGDSAAYFCASSPTRSGTDTQYFGPGTRLTVL.

This clonotype was detected many times. The chain is built from TRBV20-1 and TRBJ2-7, with TRBD1 matching 7 bases. The V and J ends lost 1 base and 5 bases, in that order; junction bases with no gene match: 5. The germline V gene encodes CDR1 DFQATT and CDR2 SNEGSKA (reference sequence). The CDR3 is 13 amino acids. In nucleotides, the CDR3 is TGCAGTGCTAGAGGAGACAGGGACCACGAGCAGTACTTC. The encoded protein is CSARGDRDHEQYF.

This clonotype came up many times. V is TRBV4-2 and J is TRBJ1-5; 8 bases map to TRBD1. The CDR3 consists of 17 residues. V shed 4 bases, J shed 0 bases, and the junction held 8 bases outside the gene matches. From germline, CDR1 is LGHNA and CDR2 YNFKEQ. The CDR3 DNA reads TGTGCCAGCAGCCTGGAGAGGGGACAGGCTAGCAATCAGCCCCAGCATTTT. It is translated as CASSLERGQASNQPQHF.